The 27 T cell receptor beta chains below come from one sample, sequenced in a study of response to subunit inactivated influenza vaccine. TCRdb fed the RT-PCR reads into MiXCR, producing one record per CDR3 protein. The table records a few hundred thousand distinct CDR3 sequences, approximately 10% of them present only once. Another study also made use of these data, one on T cells expressing NK-cell markers. That source notes: UMIs accompanied the 5'RACE template switching by which TCR beta cDNA was made.

The sample here was PBMCs from blood, taken on the day of vaccination. These receptors were obtained from a man aged 45 to 65 who received an inactivated influenza vaccine.

A few counts support this clonotype. The chain combines TRBV10-3 with TRBJ2-1, with 9 bases that match TRBD2. The CDR3 is 15 residues long. V was clipped by 2 bases and J by 8 bases; unmatched bases: 7. Germline V gene sequence: CDR1 ENHRY, CDR2 SYGVKD. CDR3 amino acids: CAISENSGSHHEQFF. The DNA for the CDR3 is TGTGCCATCAGTGAGAATAGCGGGAGTCACCATGAGCAGTTCTTC.

The rearrangement uses TRBV18 and TRBJ2-3, with 11 bases fitting TRBD1. Unmatched junction bases numbered 13, after V lost 6 bases and J lost 2 bases. CDR1 KGHSH and CDR2 LQKENI come from the germline V gene. The CDR3 spans 18 residues. DNA for the CDR3: TGTGCCAGCTCGCGCCTGAGAGGGGACAGGGGGTCCACAGATACGCAGTATTTT. Its translation: CASSRLRGDRGSTDTQYF.

This clonotype showed up just a few times. The gene calls are TRBV29-1 and TRBJ2-1; 7 bases are a match to TRBD1. The CDR3 sequence is 13 residues long. J lost 4 bases, V lost 6 bases, and 6 bases had no gene match. Germline V gene data show CDR1 as SQVTM and CDR2 as ANQGSEA. The CDR3 DNA sequence: TGCAGCGTCCCGGGACAGATTTACAATGAGCAGTTCTTC. It is translated as CSVPGQIYNEQFF.

The chain couples TRBV7-9 to TRBJ2-7; a possible D gene is TRBD2 (5 bases). The CDR3 contains 15 residues. Trimming left V 4 bases short and J 5 bases short, with 18 bases between. CDR1 is SEHNR and CDR2 is FQNEAQ in the germline V gene (reference sequence). CDR3 protein: CASSSTRMGVHEQYF. As DNA, the CDR3 is TGTGCCAGCAGCTCTACTCGTATGGGAGTCCACGAGCAGTACTTC.

The V gene is TRBV5-6, the J gene TRBJ2-2; TRBD2 is a possible D gene (7 bases). Germline CDR1 is SGHDT and CDR2 is YYEEEE. This CDR3 comprises 14 residues. Trimming cost V 0 bases and J 15 bases, with 18 bases left between them. The CDR3 protein is CASSLAGGLPPVFF. CDR3 in DNA: TGTGCCAGCAGCTTGGCCGGGGGGCTCCCGCCGGTGTTTTTT. The entire variable domain, with the rest obtained from reference TRBV5-6 and TRBJ2-2, is as follows: DAGVTQSPTHLIKTRGQQVTLRCSPKSGHDTVSWYQQALGQGPQFIFQYYEEEERQRGNFPDRFSGHQFPNYSSELNVNALLLGDSALYLCASSLAGGLPPVFFGEGSRLTVL.

This clonotype was observed a few times. The V gene is TRBV18, the J gene TRBJ2-7, with 8 nucleotides matching TRBD1. CDR1 is KGHSH, CDR2 LQKENI, per germline. Unmatched junction bases numbered 12, after V lost 5 bases and J lost 6 bases. The length of the CDR3 is 15 residues. DNA of the CDR3: TGTGCCAGCTCAATCCGCCAGGACAGGGAGACCGAGCAGTACTTC. This gives the protein CASSIRQDRETEQYF.

The chain couples TRBV20-1 to TRBJ2-3, with 7 nucleotides matching TRBD2. CDR3 size: 13 residues. V lost 6 bases to trimming and J lost 2 bases; unmatched junction nucleotides: 5. The germline V gene has CDR1 DFQATT and CDR2 SNEGSKA (reference sequence). The CDR3 sequence: CSALAVNTDTQYF. CDR3 coding DNA: TGCAGTGCGCTAGCGGTTAACACAGATACGCAGTATTTT.

This clonotype was seen only a few times. The V gene is TRBV20-1, the J gene TRBJ2-1; either TRBD1 or TRBD2 may supply D (5 bases each). Deletions cut 6 bases from V and 4 bases from J, with 19 bases between. Germline V gives CDR1 DFQATT, CDR2 SNEGSKA (reference sequence). This CDR3 is built from 15 residues. This CDR3 is CSAGTLSWPYNEQFF. The CDR3 DNA follows: TGCAGTGCCGGGACCCTTAGTTGGCCGTACAATGAGCAGTTCTTC.

The chain recombines TRBV5-1 with TRBJ2-3; 9 positions agree with TRBD2. The germline CDR1 and CDR2 sequences are SGHRS and YFSETQ. This CDR3 is 16 amino acids long. Germline trimming cut 4 bases from V and 1 base from J; bases unmatched to any gene: 7. The CDR3 coding sequence is TGCGCCAGCAGCCCCCAGCGGGGGGCACGCACAGATACGCAGTATTTT. Residues: CASSPQRGARTDTQYF.

This chain connects TRBV29-1 to TRBJ2-2; TRBD1 or TRBD2 may be the D gene (5 bases each). The ends were cut back, 5 bases at V and 1 base at J, with 11 bases in the middle. This CDR3 has 14 residues. Germline-derived CDR1 and CDR2 are SQVTM and ANQGSEA. The CDR3 sequence: CSVRTGQNTGELFF. DNA of the CDR3: TGCAGCGTTAGAACGGGGCAGAACACCGGGGAGCTGTTTTTT.

This clonotype was seen repeatedly, ten times or more. V is TRBV20-1 and J is TRBJ1-1; tentative D call: TRBD1 (6 bases). V was clipped by 1 base and J by 6 bases, with 12 bases between them. Germline CDR1 and CDR2: DFQATT and SNEGSKA (reference sequence). The CDR3 extends over 13 amino acids. CDR3 region: CSARGTGIPEAFF. The DNA of the CDR3 is TGCAGTGCTAGAGGTACAGGGATCCCTGAAGCTTTCTTT.

This clonotype has a handful of counts. This sequence joins TRBV29-1 and TRBJ2-1; D might be TRBD2 (5 bases). Germline V lookup: CDR1 SQVTM, CDR2 ANQGSEA. Deletions cut 4 bases from V and 0 bases from J, with 16 bases between. The CDR3 contains 16 residues. CDR3 protein: CSVVTGEANSYNEQFF. The DNA of the CDR3 is TGCAGCGTTGTAACCGGGGAAGCGAACTCCTACAATGAGCAGTTCTTC.

This clonotype was found a few times. The CDR3 spells CASKPPGAYEQYF. Written as DNA, the CDR3 is TGTGCCAGCAAGCCCCCAGGGGCCTACGAGCAGTACTTC. The chain combines TRBV6-1 with TRBJ2-7; possibly TRBD1 for D (6 bases). Trimming stripped 7 bases from V and 2 bases from J, with 12 bases between. Looked up from germline, CDR1 is MNHNS and CDR2 is SASEGT. This CDR3 contains 13 residues.

The sample holds many counts of this clonotype. V is TRBV7-2 and J is TRBJ2-2; no reliable D call. Per germline, CDR1 SGHTA and CDR2 FQGNSA. The CDR3 has 15 residues. V was clipped by 7 bases and J by 6 bases, with 18 bases between them. CDR3 DNA: TGTGCCAGCACCTACCGTGGGTACCTTCCCGGGGAGCTGTTTTTT. Translation gives CASTYRGYLPGELFF. The whole variable domain, remainder taken from reference TRBV7-2 and TRBJ2-2, is GAGVSQSPSNKVTEKGKDVELRCDPISGHTALYWYRQSLGQGLEFLIYFQGNSAPDKSGLPSDRFSAERTGGSVSTLTIQRTQQEDSAVYLCASTYRGYLPGELFFGEGSRLTVL.

The chain has TRBV11-2 and TRBJ2-1; D is perhaps TRBD2 (6 bases). Trimming shortened V by 5 bases and J by 5 bases, and 28 bases separated the two germline ends. CDR1 and CDR2 (germline): SGHAT, FQNNGV. This CDR3 has 19 amino acids. CDR3 nucleotides: TGTGCCAGCAGCACGGGCGGGATCGGCCCAACGGAACCCAACAATGAGCAGTTCTTC. Translated, it gives CASSTGGIGPTEPNNEQFF.

This clonotype appeared many times. The rearrangement joins TRBV7-2 to TRBJ2-7, with D perhaps TRBD1 (5 bases). Germline V lookup: CDR1 SGHTA, CDR2 FQGNSA. Trimming pared 1 base from V and 6 bases from J, leaving 16 bases between. This CDR3 spans 15 amino acids. This CDR3 reads CASSLDDRPLGEQYF. The CDR3 DNA follows: TGTGCCAGCAGCTTAGATGACAGACCTCTGGGCGAGCAGTACTTC.

Only a few counts were recorded for this clonotype. The CDR3 spells CSARDTGANTDTQYF. The DNA of the CDR3 is TGCAGTGCTAGAGATACAGGGGCGAACACAGATACGCAGTATTTT. The chain couples TRBV20-1 to TRBJ2-3; 7 bases fit TRBD1. Trimming at V came to 0 bases and at J to 2 bases, leaving 5 bases not matched to a gene. This CDR3 has 15 amino acids. The germline CDR1 and CDR2 sequences are DFQATT and SNEGSKA (reference sequence).

This clonotype was found a few times. The rearrangement joins TRBV7-9 to TRBJ1-1; 9 bases map to TRBD1. Germline CDR1 SEHNR, CDR2 FQNEAQ (reference sequence). V lost 5 bases to trimming and J lost 4 bases; unmatched junction nucleotides: 8. This CDR3 has 15 amino acids. This CDR3 is CASSRRQGEGTEAFF. The CDR3 DNA reads TGTGCCAGCAGCCGTCGACAGGGGGAAGGCACTGAAGCTTTCTTT.

A few counts support this clonotype. This rearrangement joins TRBV3-1 to TRBJ2-7; D is undetermined. V dropped 1 base and J dropped 1 base, with 11 bases sitting between them. This CDR3 comprises 15 residues. CDR1 is LGHDT, CDR2 YNNKEL, per germline (reference sequence). CDR3 nucleotide sequence: TGTGCCAGCAGCCAAGGACGGACCAAGTCCTACGAGCAGTACTTC. Encoded protein: CASSQGRTKSYEQYF.

The sample holds many counts of this clonotype. The chain couples TRBV7-2 to TRBJ2-5, with a tentative D call TRBD1 (6 bases). With 1 base removed from V and 4 bases from J, the gap between germline ends came to 7 bases. The CDR3 is 13 amino acids. CDR1 is SGHTA, CDR2 FQGNSA, per germline. CDR3 DNA sequence: TGTGCCAGCAGCTTAGGCAGGGGAGAGACCCAGTACTTC. This sequence encodes CASSLGRGETQYF.

The chain couples TRBV5-6 to TRBJ2-3; D is possibly TRBD2 (6 bases). This CDR3 is built from 14 residues. Germline CDR1 SGHDT, CDR2 YYEEEE. Trimming cost V 0 bases and J 7 bases, with 12 bases left between them. CDR3 DNA: TGTGCCAGCAGCTTGGGACTAGGCCGGTATACGCAGTATTTT. Translation gives CASSLGLGRYTQYF.

The chain couples TRBV14 to TRBJ2-1; TRBD2 aligns across 7 bases. V was pared by 4 bases and J by 8 bases, with 8 bases of the junction left unmatched. Germline CDR1 is SGHDN and CDR2 is FVKESK. The length of the CDR3 is 14 residues. The CDR3 DNA reads as TGTGCCAGCAGCCTCGGACTAGTTTGGGATGAGCAGTTCTTC. This translates into CASSLGLVWDEQFF.

This clonotype came up a few times. The CDR3 protein is CASSVLGQSTGELFF. CDR3 coding DNA: TGTGCCAGCAGCGTACTGGGACAGAGCACCGGGGAGCTGTTTTTT. The chain couples TRBV7-9 to TRBJ2-2; TRBD1 aligns across 7 bases. The V segment lost 5 bases and the J segment 4 bases; nucleotides outside the gene matches: 7. This CDR3 spans 15 amino acids. Germline V gene lookup returns CDR1 SEHNR and CDR2 FQNEAQ (reference sequence).

The chain joins TRBV30 to TRBJ2-2; 12 nucleotides align to TRBD2. Germline values: CDR1 GTSNPN, CDR2 SVGIG (reference sequence). This CDR3 region has 18 residues. Trimming removed 3 bases from V and 6 bases from J; junction bases left unmatched: 14. The CDR3 loop is CAWSFSSGRAGFAGELFF. CDR3 coding DNA: TGTGCCTGGAGCTTTTCTAGCGGGAGGGCCGGATTTGCCGGGGAGCTGTTTTTT.

This clonotype was counted between two and nine times. The CDR3: CSARKRGLVETQYF. The CDR3 region has the DNA TGCAGTGCTAGAAAGCGGGGGTTAGTAGAGACCCAGTACTTC. The chain carries TRBV20-1 and TRBJ2-5; TRBD2 agrees at 8 bases. The CDR3 length is 14 residues. From germline, CDR1 is DFQATT and CDR2 SNEGSKA (reference sequence). V gave up 2 bases and J gave up 4 bases; unmatched junction bases: 6.

This clonotype showed up just a few times. The rearrangement uses TRBV6-5 and TRBJ2-5; possibly TRBD2 for D (5 bases). Trimming removed 9 bases from V and 2 bases from J, with 7 bases in between. Germline assignment: CDR1 MNHEY and CDR2 SVGAGI. The CDR3 covers 11 residues. CDR3 residues: CARGSQETQYF. CDR3 nucleotides: TGTGCCAGGGGGAGTCAAGAGACCCAGTACTTC.

The chain's CDR3 is CASSVRTVGEQYF. The CDR3 bases are TGTGCCAGCAGCGTTCGGACCGTGGGCGAGCAGTACTTC. The gene calls are TRBV9 and TRBJ2-7, with D unresolved. Germline lookup yields CDR1 SGDLS and CDR2 YYNGEE. The CDR3 covers 13 residues. Trimming shortened V by 2 bases and J by 6 bases, and 12 bases separated the two germline ends.